One and the same sample provided the 3 T cell receptor beta chains below, sequenced in a study of blood T cell repertoires in COVID-19. Only in-frame clones appear in the TCRdb table, and some are missing; sequencing was by immunoSEQ multiplex PCR. This sample yields approximately 35,000 clones, of which nearly 80% are seen a single time; over 35% belongs to the top ten. The sequenced sample consisted of peripheral blood. These receptor sequences come from a man older than 75 with acute or convalescent COVID-19.

The rearrangement joins TRBV10-1 to TRBJ1-6; D may be TRBD1 (6 bases). The CDR3 is made up of 11 amino acids. The V and J ends lost 10 bases and 10 bases respectively, with 11 bases between them. CDR1 WNHNN and CDR2 SYGVQD come from the germline V gene (reference sequence). The CDR3 region has the DNA TGCGCCATCTACAGGGAGTCACCCCTCCACTTT. Translating it yields CAIYRESPLHF.

The CDR3 protein is CASSTPPLAGDIRTQYF. The CDR3 DNA reads as TGTGCCAGTAGTACCCCTCCTTTGGCGGGGGACATTAGGACCCAGTACTTC. This sequence joins TRBV19 and TRBJ2-5; maybe TRBD2 (7 bases). The length of the CDR3 is 17 residues. Per germline, CDR1 LNHDA and CDR2 SQIVND (reference sequence). The ends were cut back, 4 bases at V and 7 bases at J, with 25 bases in the middle.

The CDR3 coding sequence is TGTGCCAGCAGCTCAGGGACTCTGAACACTGAAGCTTTCTTT. This gives the protein CASSSGTLNTEAFF. The chain joins TRBV5-5 to TRBJ1-1, with D perhaps matching TRBD1 (5 bases). Trimming pared 3 bases from V and 0 bases from J, leaving 9 bases between. There are 14 residues in the CDR3. CDR1 and CDR2 (germline): SGHKS, YYEKEE (reference sequence).